This entry lists 27 T cell receptor beta chains sequenced from one sample in a study of regulatory T cells in long-lasting Graves disease. Investigators prepared the TCR beta libraries by applying iRepertoire HTBI primers and Arm-PCR of CDR3 regions. Using its own MiXCR run on the multiplex PCR reads, TCRdb lists one record per CDR3 protein. Seen here are about 560,000 distinct CDR3 sequences, about 16% observed once, and the top ten hold around 11%. Time point given: newly diagnosed GD, antithyroid drugs for less than 3 months. PBMCs provided the RNA from which the TCR library was made. These data were likewise used in another study, on T cells in Graves' hyperthyroidism and ophthalmopathy.

The specimen comprised peripheral blood mononuclear cells (PBMCs), sampled at new diagnosis, from a patient treated with antithyroid drugs. The source of these receptors is a young man with Graves disease.

This clonotype was seen ten or more times. The gene calls are TRBV6-2 or TRBV6-3 and TRBJ2-3; D not resolved. The CDR3 is made up of 13 amino acids. The V and J ends lost 2 bases and 1 base respectively, with 4 bases between them. Germline CDR1 reads MNHEY; CDR2 reads SVGEGT. The CDR3 is CASSYAGTDTQYF. The CDR3 DNA sequence: TGTGCCAGCAGTTACGCGGGCACAGATACGCAGTATTTT.

This clonotype came up a few times. The CDR3 spells CASSLQGGDYGYTF. The CDR3 nucleotides are TGTGCCAGCAGCTTACAAGGGGGCGACTATGGCTACACCTTC. J is TRBJ1-2 and V is TRBV7-3; the match to TRBD1 covers 7 bases. V lost 2 bases to trimming and J lost 3 bases; unmatched junction nucleotides: 3. Germline loops: CDR1 SGHTA, CDR2 FQGTGA. This CDR3 is 14 amino acids long.

On this clonotype itself: This may arise from a read error, as a much more abundant clone is one base away. The CDR3 sequence is CSARDAGANADTQYF. CDR3 sequence (DNA): TGCAGTGCTAGAGATGCGGGAGCGAACGCAGATACGCAGTATTTT. V usage is TRBV20-1 and J usage is TRBJ2-3, with 7 bases lining up with TRBD2. V dropped 0 bases and J dropped 4; count of bases not matched to a gene: 7. This CDR3 region has 15 residues. Germline CDR1 DFQATT, CDR2 SNEGSKA (reference sequence).

The chain has TRBV12-3 or TRBV12-4 and TRBJ1-6; D not certain. The CDR3 runs 14 residues. Trimming left V 6 bases short and J 10 bases short, with 16 bases between. CDR3 DNA sequence: TGTGCCAGCAGCCCGGAGCGGGTTCGGTCACCCCTCCACTTT. The encoded protein is CASSPERVRSPLHF.

The rearrangement joins TRBV28 to TRBJ1-3; TRBD1 is a possible D gene (5 bases). The CDR3 is 17 residues long. CDR1 and CDR2 (germline): MDHEN, SYDVKM. Trimming removed 6 bases at V and 0 bases at J, with 18 bases between. CDR3 in DNA: TGTGCCAGCAGCACCATCGGGGGGGTTTACTCTGGAAACACCATATATTTT. It is translated as CASSTIGGVYSGNTIYF.

V is TRBV6-5 and J is TRBJ2-7, with TRBD2 identical over 11 bases. The CDR3 has 16 residues. J was trimmed by 4 bases and V by 0 bases; bases with no gene match: 5. In germline, CDR1 is MNHEY, CDR2 SVGAGI. The chain's CDR3 is CASSYSGTSGSYEQYF. CDR3 in DNA: TGTGCCAGCAGTTACTCAGGGACTAGCGGTTCTTACGAGCAGTACTTC.

This clonotype was counted only a few times. The chain joins TRBV20-1 to TRBJ1-3; D may be TRBD1 (5 bases). Germline assignment: CDR1 DFQATT and CDR2 SNEGSKA (reference sequence). The V gene lost 0 bases and the J gene lost 3 bases, with 9 bases spanning the gap. This CDR3 region has 14 residues. The CDR3, as DNA: TGCAGTGCTAGAGATTCCGGGGGTGGAAACACCATATATTTT. It translates to CSARDSGGGNTIYF.

This clonotype was seen at least ten times. This chain connects TRBV3-1 to TRBJ1-2, with D possibly being TRBD1 (5 bases). Trimming pared 0 bases from V and 5 bases from J, leaving 16 bases between. In germline, CDR1 is LGHDT, CDR2 YNNKEL (reference sequence). This CDR3 contains 16 residues. CDR3 sequence (DNA): TGTGCCAGCAGCCAAGACGTCGCAGGGTCTCATTATGGCTACACCTTC. The encoded protein is CASSQDVAGSHYGYTF.

This rearrangement joins TRBV10-3 to TRBJ2-3; no reliable D call. Germline V gene data show CDR1 as ENHRY and CDR2 as SYGVKD. Trimming took 0 bases from V and 3 from J, leaving 7 bases between them. This CDR3 region has 14 residues. CDR3 sequence (DNA): TGTGCCATCAGTGAGTCGACTTTGACAGATACGCAGTATTTT. Amino acid sequence: CAISESTLTDTQYF.

This clonotype was seen repeatedly, ten times or more. The V call is TRBV11-1, the J call TRBJ2-7; the D is unclear. Germline loops: CDR1 SGHAT, CDR2 FQDESV (reference sequence). The CDR3 runs to 14 residues. Trimming removed 5 bases from V and 0 bases from J, with 11 bases in between. The chain's CDR3 is CASSKQQSSYEQYF. The CDR3, as DNA: TGTGCCAGCAGCAAACAACAGAGCTCCTACGAGCAGTACTTC.

The rearrangement uses TRBV29-1 and TRBJ2-7; no clear D. The V and J ends lost 4 bases and 0 bases respectively, with 7 bases between them. The CDR3 length is 12 residues. Germline V lookup: CDR1 SQVTM, CDR2 ANQGSEA. The chain's CDR3 is CSVASSSYEQYF. The CDR3, as DNA: TGCAGCGTTGCGTCTAGCTCCTACGAGCAGTACTTC.

This clonotype turned up a few times. The J gene is TRBJ1-5, the V gene TRBV19; 9 bases map to TRBD1. CDR3 size: 12 residues. Germline lookup yields CDR1 LNHDA and CDR2 SQIVND (reference sequence). V was clipped by 7 bases and J by 7 bases; unmatched bases: 2. CDR3 region: CASTTGGQPQHF. In nucleotides, the CDR3 is TGTGCCAGTACTACAGGGGGCCAGCCCCAGCATTTT.

This clonotype has ten or more counts. The CDR3 loop is CATTLSSGVNQPQHF. CDR3 nucleotide sequence: TGTGCCACCACTCTAAGTTCAGGGGTCAATCAGCCCCAGCATTTT. The V call is TRBV24-1, the J call TRBJ1-5; the D gene is possibly TRBD1 (6 bases). The CDR3 consists of 15 residues. From germline, CDR1 is KGHDR and CDR2 SFDVKD. V gave up 8 bases and J gave up 3 bases, with 16 bases separating them.

This clonotype was seen ten or more times. The genes are TRBV28 and TRBJ1-5; 8 bases fit TRBD1. This CDR3 has 14 residues. After removal of 4 bases from V and 3 bases from J, the junction contained 2 bases not matched to a gene. Germline CDR1 and CDR2: MDHEN and SYDVKM. CDR3 bases: TGTGCCAGCAGTTGGGACAGGTTCAATCAGCCCCAGCATTTT. It is translated as CASSWDRFNQPQHF.

The chain links TRBV6-5 to TRBJ1-1; TRBD1 matches at 7 bases. From germline, CDR1 is MNHEY and CDR2 SVGAGI. The CDR3 spans 15 residues. V shed 2 bases, J shed 4 bases, and the junction held 7 bases outside the gene matches. The CDR3 sequence: CASSYLPRTGTEAFF. The CDR3 DNA sequence: TGTGCCAGCAGTTACCTCCCCCGGACAGGCACTGAAGCTTTCTTT.

This chain uses TRBV9 with TRBJ2-1; 8 bases align to TRBD2. Germline V CDR1 and CDR2: SGDLS, YYNGEE. V trimming: 0 bases; J trimming: 5 bases; junction bases outside the gene matches: 7. This CDR3 spans 16 amino acids. In nucleotides, the CDR3 is TGTGCCAGCAGCGTAGGATGGAGCGGGGGTAACAATGAGCAGTTCTTC. Encoded protein: CASSVGWSGGNNEQFF.

This clonotype has a count of ten or more. The rearrangement uses TRBV12-3 or TRBV12-4 and TRBJ1-1; a weak D match, TRBD1 (6 bases). V lost 6 bases to trimming and J lost 9 bases, with 14 bases between them. The CDR3 contains 12 residues. CDR3 coding DNA: TGTGCCAGCAGACGACAGGCCCCGAAAGCTTTCTTT. Its protein is CASRRQAPKAFF.

This sequence joins TRBV27 and TRBJ2-7; 9 nucleotides match TRBD2. CDR3 size: 14 residues. V gave up 5 bases and J gave up 6 bases; unmatched junction bases: 8. Looked up from germline, CDR1 is MNHEY and CDR2 is SMNVEV (reference sequence). CDR3 coding DNA: TGTGCCAGCAGTGAAGGCGGGGGGGCTAGCGAGCAGTACTTC. This sequence encodes CASSEGGGASEQYF.

At least ten counts were recorded for this clonotype. One end of the junction varies from germline; a read error may be responsible. The gene calls are TRBV10-3 and TRBJ2-7; 7 bases align to TRBD1. CDR1 and CDR2 from the germline V gene are ENHRY and SYGVKD. CDR3 size: 13 residues. CDR3 sequence (DNA): TGTGCCATCAGTGAGTCCTCGACAGGGAGTACCCACTTC. This encodes CAISESSTGSTHF.

The chain is built from TRBV5-6 and TRBJ2-1; TRBD2 might be the D (6 bases). CDR1 and CDR2 (germline): SGHDT, YYEEEE. This CDR3 is 15 amino acids long. V shed 4 bases and J shed 2 bases, with 13 bases lying between them. The CDR3 loop is CASSGWEAAYNEQFF. CDR3 DNA: TGTGCCAGCAGCGGATGGGAGGCAGCCTACAATGAGCAGTTCTTC.

The J gene is TRBJ1-3, the V gene TRBV13; 8 bases fit TRBD1. CDR1 and CDR2 from the germline V gene are PRHDT and FYEKMQ (reference sequence). V lost 0 bases and J lost 1; bases outside the gene matches: 5. There are 17 residues in the CDR3. This CDR3 is CASSLGYRGISGNTIYF. In DNA form, the CDR3 reads TGTGCCAGCAGCTTAGGGTACAGGGGGATTTCTGGAAACACCATATATTTT.

This clonotype was recorded at least ten times. V gene TRBV2 combines with J gene TRBJ2-1; either TRBD1 or TRBD2 may supply D (5 bases each). The germline gives CDR1 SNHLY, CDR2 FYNNEI. V lost 3 bases and J lost 15, with 24 bases in between. The CDR3 totals 15 residues. The CDR3 sequence is CASSDGLAGVGARFF. The CDR3 region has the DNA TGTGCCAGCAGTGACGGGCTAGCTGGCGTAGGGGCCCGGTTCTTC.

This chain links TRBV15 with TRBJ1-2, with 7 bases matching TRBD1. V lost 0 bases and J lost 0; bases outside the gene matches: 4. Germline loops: CDR1 LNHNV, CDR2 YYDKDF (reference sequence). CDR3 size: 16 residues. The CDR3 protein is CATSRDQGGSNYGYTF. In DNA, the CDR3 is TGTGCCACCAGCAGAGATCAGGGGGGGTCTAACTATGGCTACACCTTC.

V and J are TRBV2 and TRBJ1-3; the D gene is possibly TRBD1 (5 bases). The CDR3 has 13 residues. CDR1 SNHLY and CDR2 FYNNEI come from the germline V gene. V lost 3 bases and J lost 8, with 11 bases in between. The DNA for the CDR3 is TGTGCCAGCAGTGATAGGGCGGGGGACACCATATATTTT. It yields the protein CASSDRAGDTIYF.

The chain couples TRBV28 to TRBJ1-3; possible D gene TRBD1, 6 bases. V lost 5 bases to trimming and J lost 0 bases, with 14 bases between them. The CDR3 runs 16 residues. Germline CDR1 and CDR2: MDHEN and SYDVKM. CDR3 sequence: CASSTGTPSSGNTIYF. The DNA of the CDR3 is TGTGCCAGCAGTACCGGGACACCTAGCTCTGGAAACACCATATATTTT.

There are many counts of this clonotype. The chain employs TRBV7-9 and TRBJ2-7, with D possibly being TRBD2 (6 bases). V shed 5 bases and J shed 6 bases, with 17 bases lying between them. This CDR3 is 14 amino acids long. CDR1 and CDR2 (germline): SEHNR, FQNEAQ (reference sequence). The CDR3 nucleotides are TGTGCCAGCAGCCCTGGGGTAGCGGTTATCGAGCAGTACTTC. Residues: CASSPGVAVIEQYF.

The chain recombines TRBV6-1 with TRBJ2-2; possibly TRBD1 for D (5 bases). Germline V lookup: CDR1 MNHNS, CDR2 SASEGT. With 6 bases removed from V and 7 bases from J, the gap between germline ends came to 15 bases. The CDR3 contains 14 residues. The CDR3, as DNA: TGTGCCAGCAGGAGTACAGGTCTCGGCGGGGAGCTGTTTTTT. Its translation is CASRSTGLGGELFF.